The next 22 T cell receptor beta chains were all read from a single sample in a study of blood T cell repertoires in COVID-19. The table came from immunoSEQ multiplex PCR; TCRdb's copy has only in-frame clones and leaves some out. The sample consists of under 80,000 clones, about 90% of them appearing once. The specimen was peripheral blood. The receptors derive from a man at least 80 years old in a cohort sampled during active COVID-19.

This chain connects TRBV2 to TRBJ2-1; 10 bases align to TRBD1. Germline CDR1 SNHLY, CDR2 FYNNEI. After removal of 7 bases from V and 7 bases from J, the junction contained 7 bases not matched to a gene. The CDR3 contains 14 residues. CDR3 sequence reads: CASTRQGARNEQFF. The CDR3 DNA sequence: TGTGCCAGCACAAGACAGGGGGCTAGAAATGAGCAGTTCTTC.

This clone was picked up a small number of times. This chain links TRBV6-6 with TRBJ1-6; 7 bases map to TRBD1. Germline lookup yields CDR1 MNHNY and CDR2 SVGAGI (reference sequence). V was clipped by 10 bases and J by 14 bases; unmatched bases: 17. The CDR3 length is 14 residues. The CDR3 coding sequence is TGTGCCACCACAGAGAGGACAGGACACGGGTCCCTCCACTTT. It yields the protein CATTERTGHGSLHF.

This clone was seen more than once but under ten times. This specimen includes other DNA sequences encoding the same CDR3. This chain uses TRBV28 with TRBJ1-5; D uncertain. CDR3 length equals 14 residues. CDR1 and CDR2 from the germline V gene are MDHEN and SYDVKM. Trimming removed 3 bases at V and 7 bases at J, with 13 bases between. The CDR3 DNA follows: TGTGCCAGCAGTTTTGCGGGGAATGGGCAGCCCCAGCATTTT. Protein product: CASSFAGNGQPQHF.

The chain carries TRBV6-5 and TRBJ2-7, with 8 bases identical to TRBD1. The CDR3 has 14 residues. V trimming: 6 bases; J trimming: 3 bases; junction bases outside the gene matches: 7. Per germline, CDR1 MNHEY and CDR2 SVGAGI. Here the CDR3 reads CASRQDRAGYEQYF. The CDR3 DNA sequence: TGTGCCAGCAGACAGGACAGGGCGGGCTACGAGCAGTACTTC.

This chain links TRBV3-1 (or the pseudogene TRBV3-2) with TRBJ1-5; D may be TRBD1 (5 bases). V was pared by 3 bases and J by 0 bases, with 9 bases between. This CDR3 is 15 amino acids long. The germline V gene has CDR1 LGHDT and CDR2 YNNKEL (reference sequence). The CDR3 sequence: CASSQGQASNQPQHF. The CDR3 nucleotides read TGTGCCAGCAGCCAGGGGCAGGCTAGCAATCAGCCCCAGCATTTT.

The chain joins TRBV6-5 to TRBJ2-1, with 7 bases matching TRBD2. V dropped 5 bases and J dropped 2; count of bases not matched to a gene: 3. Germline CDR1 MNHEY, CDR2 SVGAGI. This CDR3 spans 14 amino acids. The CDR3 bases are TGTGCCAGCAGTCCTAGCGGCCCCTACAATGAGCAGTTCTTC. This translates into CASSPSGPYNEQFF.

V and J are TRBV2 and TRBJ1-2, with D maybe TRBD1 (5 bases). V lost 6 bases to trimming and J lost 6 bases, with 17 bases between them. This CDR3 region has 14 residues. Germline V gene data show CDR1 as SNHLY and CDR2 as FYNNEI. This CDR3 reads CASSGPTFRDGYTF. The CDR3 nucleotides are TGTGCCAGCAGCGGGCCGACCTTCAGGGATGGCTACACCTTC.

This sequence joins TRBV5-6 and TRBJ2-3, with TRBD2 matching over 8 bases. CDR1 is SGHDT and CDR2 is YYEEEE in the germline V gene. The V gene end was trimmed by 4 bases and the J gene end by 2 bases; junction bases not matched to a gene: 9. CDR3 length: 16 amino acids. For the CDR3, the DNA is TGTGCCAGCAGCCTCGGACTAGCTGGGCTCACAGATACGCAGTATTTT. Its protein product is CASSLGLAGLTDTQYF.

The chain is built from TRBV7-2 and TRBJ2-7, with a weak D call TRBD2 (7 bases). Germline CDR1 is SGHTA and CDR2 is FQGNSA. The CDR3 extends over 16 amino acids. The V gene lost 5 bases and the J gene lost 5 bases, with 22 bases spanning the gap. CDR3 residues: CASSPQWGGAPHEQYF. The CDR3 region has the DNA TGTGCCAGCAGCCCTCAATGGGGGGGGGCGCCCCACGAGCAGTACTTC.

The gene calls are TRBV5-1 and TRBJ1-3; D is perhaps TRBD1 (6 bases). This CDR3 contains 14 residues. Germline-derived CDR1 and CDR2 are SGHRS and YFSETQ. V was cut by 4 bases and J by 2 bases, with 10 bases left in between. The CDR3 region has the DNA TGCGCCAGCAGCGTGGACAGCCCTGGAAACACCATATATTTT. Its protein product is CASSVDSPGNTIYF.

The rearrangement links TRBV18 to TRBJ2-7; possibly TRBD2 for D (6 bases). V was cut by 3 bases and J by 2 bases, with 8 bases left in between. This CDR3 has 13 amino acids. Germline V gene data show CDR1 as KGHSH and CDR2 as LQKENI. The CDR3 here is CASSPGGPYEQYV. The CDR3 DNA sequence: TGTGCCAGCTCACCGGGGGGTCCCTACGAGCAGTACGTC.

This clone was seen a single time. The gene calls are TRBV2 and TRBJ2-5; weak D call: TRBD1 (5 bases). The CDR3 loop spans 13 amino acids. Deletions cut 2 bases from V and 4 bases from J, with 8 bases between. Germline CDR1 SNHLY, CDR2 FYNNEI. CDR3 protein: CASSEPGIETQYF. CDR3 DNA: TGTGCCAGCAGTGAACCAGGGATAGAGACCCAGTACTTC.

The rearrangement links TRBV7-6 to TRBJ1-5; possibly TRBD1 for D (5 bases). Germline CDR1 and CDR2: SGHVS and FNYEAQ. The V end lost 4 bases, the J end lost 6 bases, and 10 bases lay between the germline ends. This CDR3 is 13 amino acids long. CDR3 residues: CASSSDMSQPQHF. The CDR3 DNA follows: TGTGCCAGCAGCTCGGACATGAGTCAGCCCCAGCATTTT.

The chain is built from TRBV7-2 and TRBJ1-4; perhaps TRBD1 as D (5 bases). Germline assignment: CDR1 SGHTA and CDR2 FQGNSA. V lost 1 base to trimming and J lost 3 bases, with 15 bases between them. CDR3 size: 17 residues. In DNA, the CDR3 is TGTGCCAGCAGCTTAGGTTTATCAGGGCGGTCTAATGAAAAACTGTTTTTT. It is translated as CASSLGLSGRSNEKLFF. The whole variable domain, remainder taken from reference TRBV7-2 and TRBJ1-4, is GAGVSQSPSNKVTEKGKDVELRCDPISGHTALYWYRQSLGQGLEFLIYFQGNSAPDKSGLPSDRFSAERTGGSVSTLTIQRTQQEDSAVYLCASSLGLSGRSNEKLFFGSGTQLSVL.

This chain connects TRBV7-9 to TRBJ1-2, with 11 bases identical to TRBD1. Germline trimming cut 2 bases from V and 3 bases from J; bases unmatched to any gene: 5. The CDR3 totals 16 residues. Per the germline V gene, CDR1 is SEHNR and CDR2 is FQNEAQ (reference sequence). The CDR3 region has the DNA TGTGCCAGCAGCTTAATAAGGACAGGGGGCCACTATGGCTACACCTTC. Amino acids: CASSLIRTGGHYGYTF.

The chain has TRBV7-9 and TRBJ2-3; D perhaps matches TRBD2 (6 bases). CDR3 size: 15 residues. V lost 1 base and J lost 6, with 14 bases in between. Looked up from germline, CDR1 is SEHNR and CDR2 is FQNEAQ (reference sequence). The CDR3 region has the DNA TGTGCCAGCAGCTTAGGGGCGGGGTTATCGGATACGCAGTATTTT. Translation: CASSLGAGLSDTQYF. The full variable domain, rest sourced from reference TRBV7-9 and TRBJ2-3, is DTGVSQNPRHKITKRGQNVTFRCDPISEHNRLYWYRQTLGQGPEFLTYFQNEAQLEKSRLLSDRFSAERPKGSFSTLEIQRTEQGDSAMYLCASSLGAGLSDTQYFGPGTRLTVL.

This chain links TRBV7-2 with TRBJ2-7; 9 nucleotides align to TRBD1. Losses at the gene ends were 4 bases for V and 9 bases for J; bases not matched to a gene: 10. CDR1 is SGHTA and CDR2 is FQGNSA in the germline V gene. The CDR3 is 14 amino acids. The CDR3 sequence is CASSSRQGEDGQYF. The CDR3 DNA reads as TGTGCCAGCAGCTCCCGACAGGGGGAGGATGGGCAGTACTTC.

The chain employs TRBV20-1 and TRBJ1-4; TRBD1 matches at 8 bases. Germline-derived CDR1 and CDR2 are DFQATT and SNEGSKA (reference sequence). CDR3 length: 14 residues. The ends lost 3 bases at V and 8 bases at J; junction bases unmatched: 8. The CDR3 protein is CSASYRGGKEKLFF. CDR3 coding DNA: TGCAGTGCTAGTTACAGGGGGGGTAAGGAAAAACTGTTTTTT.

The rearrangement uses TRBV5-1 and TRBJ2-7, with a weak D call TRBD2 (6 bases). The CDR3 contains 15 residues. Trimming pared 2 bases from V and 2 bases from J, leaving 14 bases between. Germline CDR1 reads SGHRS; CDR2 reads YFSETQ. This CDR3 is CASSFGSPGAYEQYV. Written as DNA, the CDR3 is TGCGCCAGCAGCTTTGGGTCTCCGGGGGCCTACGAGCAGTACGTC.

This clone was observed a single time. This chain uses TRBV6-5 with TRBJ2-3, with D perhaps TRBD2 (7 bases). The CDR3 length is 11 residues. V lost 8 bases and J lost 6, with 9 bases in between. The germline CDR1 and CDR2 sequences are MNHEY and SVGAGI. The CDR3 DNA sequence: TGTGCCAGCGGGGGGGCGGATACGCAGTATTTT. Translated: CASGGADTQYF.

The chain employs TRBV6-2 or TRBV6-3 and TRBJ1-2; possible D gene TRBD1, 5 bases. Per the germline V gene, CDR1 is MNHEY and CDR2 is SVGEGT. Trimming shortened V by 6 bases and J by 8 bases, and 22 bases separated the two germline ends. This CDR3 is 15 amino acids long. The CDR3 DNA follows: TGTGCCAGCAGCCTGATCCTTACAGGTGTCAGGGGCTACACCTTC. It specifies CASSLILTGVRGYTF.

The chain links TRBV10-3 to TRBJ2-2, with 8 bases matching TRBD1. Germline-derived CDR1 and CDR2 are ENHRY and SYGVKD. With V trimmed by 2 bases and J by 7 bases, 6 bases remained unmatched. The CDR3 runs to 15 residues. The CDR3: CAISERQGWVGELFF. In DNA, the CDR3 is TGTGCCATCAGTGAGAGACAGGGGTGGGTCGGGGAGCTGTTTTTT.